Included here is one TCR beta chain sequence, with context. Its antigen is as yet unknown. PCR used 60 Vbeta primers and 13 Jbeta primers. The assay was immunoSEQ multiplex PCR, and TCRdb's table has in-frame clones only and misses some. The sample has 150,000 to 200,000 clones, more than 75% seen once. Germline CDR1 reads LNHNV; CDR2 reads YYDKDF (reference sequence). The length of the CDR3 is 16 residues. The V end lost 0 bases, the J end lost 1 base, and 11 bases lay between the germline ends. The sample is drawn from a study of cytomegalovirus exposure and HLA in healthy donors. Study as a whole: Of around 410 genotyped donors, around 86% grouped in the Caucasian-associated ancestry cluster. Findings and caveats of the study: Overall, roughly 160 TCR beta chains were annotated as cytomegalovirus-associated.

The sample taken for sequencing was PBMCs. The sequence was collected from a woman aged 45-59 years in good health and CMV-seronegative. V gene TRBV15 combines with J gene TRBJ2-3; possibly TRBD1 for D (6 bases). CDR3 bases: TGTGCCACCAGCAGAGATGGACAGAGAGGCACAGATACGCAGTATTTT. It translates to CATSRDGQRGTDTQYF.